One and the same sample provided the 13 T cell receptor beta chains below, sequenced in a study of cytomegalovirus exposure and HLA in healthy donors. A multiplex PCR was run with 60 Vbeta primers and 13 Jbeta primers. Measured with immunoSEQ multiplex PCR; TCRdb has only the in-frame clones, and not every one. The sample records around 170,000 clones, approximately 78% being singletons. Sequenced input: PBMCs. The receptors come from a woman in her late teens or twenties in good health and CMV-seronegative.

This chain uses TRBV28 with TRBJ1-4, with 10 bases aligning to TRBD1. CDR1 is MDHEN, CDR2 SYDVKM, per germline. CDR3 length equals 20 residues. Trimming took 2 bases from V and 0 from J; bases not matched to a gene: 12. CDR3 sequence: CASSLNSGTGDSATNEKLFF. The CDR3 bases are TGTGCCAGCAGTTTAAATTCAGGGACAGGGGATTCCGCAACTAATGAAAAACTGTTTTTT.

This chain links TRBV2 with TRBJ2-1; D might be TRBD1 (8 bases). Trimming removed 6 bases from V and 4 bases from J, with 19 bases in between. Germline CDR1 SNHLY, CDR2 FYNNEI. This CDR3 comprises 16 residues. CDR3 sequence: CASRENTGGGYNEQFF. The CDR3, as DNA: TGTGCCAGCAGAGAAAATACAGGGGGGGGTTACAATGAGCAGTTCTTC.

The chain is built from TRBV19 and TRBJ2-1, with D maybe TRBD1 (5 bases). Germline-derived CDR1 and CDR2 are LNHDA and SQIVND (reference sequence). Trimming cost V 3 bases and J 0 bases, with 9 bases left between them. The CDR3 totals 15 residues. The CDR3 nucleotides read TGTGCCAGTAGTATTTGGGGCCCCTCCTACAATGAGCAGTTCTTC. Encoded protein: CASSIWGPSYNEQFF.

A few counts support this clone. The V call is TRBV27, the J call TRBJ2-7, with D possibly being TRBD2 (6 bases). V was cut by 3 bases and J by 1 base, with 16 bases left in between. CDR3 length: 16 residues. CDR1 and CDR2 from the germline V gene are MNHEY and SMNVEV (reference sequence). CDR3 sequence: CASSLSQRDWSYEQYF. The DNA for the CDR3 is TGTGCCAGCAGTTTGTCACAACGGGACTGGTCCTACGAGCAGTACTTC.

The chain combines TRBV6-6 with TRBJ1-3; maybe TRBD1 (5 bases). The V and J ends lost 5 bases and 3 bases respectively, with 8 bases between them. The CDR3 loop spans 13 amino acids. Germline V CDR1 and CDR2: MNHNY, SVGAGI (reference sequence). CDR3 DNA sequence: TGTGCCAGCAGTGGGGCCGGTGGAAACACCATATATTTT. Amino acids: CASSGAGGNTIYF.

The chain recombines TRBV28 with TRBJ2-7; no clear D gene. V lost 3 bases and J 4 bases, leaving 4 bases between the germline ends. From germline, CDR1 is MDHEN and CDR2 SYDVKM. This CDR3 contains 11 residues. The CDR3 loop reads CASSFVYEQYF. CDR3 bases: TGTGCCAGCAGTTTCGTGTACGAGCAGTACTTC.

This clone has only one observation. The chain combines TRBV19 with TRBJ2-7; weak D call: TRBD2 (5 bases). CDR3 length: 15 residues. The V gene lost 4 bases and the J gene lost 7 bases, with 20 bases spanning the gap. Per the germline V gene, CDR1 is LNHDA and CDR2 is SQIVND (reference sequence). CDR3 bases: TGTGCCAGTAGTACATGGCTAGCCTCAAGTCCGGAGCAGTACTTC. The encoded protein is CASSTWLASSPEQYF.

The chain joins TRBV7-9 to TRBJ1-2; D is ambiguous. Trimming left V 5 bases short and J 8 bases short, with 15 bases between. The germline V gene has CDR1 SEHNR and CDR2 FQNEAQ (reference sequence). This CDR3 spans 13 amino acids. CDR3 coding DNA: TGTGCCAGCAGCCCCCCAGGATCCGAGGGCTACACCTTC. Encoded protein: CASSPPGSEGYTF.

To note about this clone: The sample contains more than one DNA sequence encoding this CDR3. This sequence joins TRBV19 and TRBJ2-7; TRBD1 matches 7 bases. Trimming at V came to 1 base and at J to 4 bases, leaving 1 base not matched to a gene. The germline CDR1 and CDR2 sequences are LNHDA and SQIVND (reference sequence). CDR3 length: 13 amino acids. CDR3 nucleotide sequence: TGTGCCAGTAGTATAGGACAGGGTTACGAGCAGTACTTC. Its protein product is CASSIGQGYEQYF.

The chain is built from TRBV6-6 and TRBJ1-1, with D hard to call. Germline lookup yields CDR1 MNHNY and CDR2 SVGAGI (reference sequence). This CDR3 is built from 12 residues. With 7 bases removed from V and 1 base from J, the gap between germline ends came to 7 bases. This chain's CDR3 is CASTPGNTEAFF. As DNA, the CDR3 is TGTGCCAGCACTCCGGGGAACACTGAAGCTTTCTTT.

V and J are TRBV4-2 and TRBJ2-7, with D maybe TRBD2 (6 bases). This CDR3 is 14 amino acids long. Germline V gene data show CDR1 as LGHNA and CDR2 as YNFKEQ. Trimming cost V 1 base and J 5 bases, with 12 bases left between them. The CDR3 is CASSQGSPGDEQYF. CDR3 nucleotides: TGTGCCAGCAGCCAAGGCTCTCCGGGGGACGAGCAGTACTTC.

The chain couples TRBV7-2 to TRBJ1-3, with D unclear. Germline V gene lookup returns CDR1 SGHTA and CDR2 FQGNSA. Trimming left V 3 bases short and J 6 bases short, with 9 bases between. This CDR3 comprises 13 residues. The CDR3 reads CASSLSRENTIYF. The DNA of the CDR3 is TGTGCCAGCAGCTTGAGTCGTGAAAACACCATATATTTT.

With regard to this clone: Other DNA sequences in the same sample also yield this CDR3. The rearrangement links TRBV9 to TRBJ1-1; the match to TRBD1 covers 7 bases. V dropped 3 bases and J dropped 4; count of bases not matched to a gene: 6. This CDR3 region has 14 residues. Germline lookup yields CDR1 SGDLS and CDR2 YYNGEE. CDR3 in amino acids: CASSETGLGTEAFF. CDR3 in DNA: TGTGCCAGCAGCGAGACAGGGTTGGGCACTGAAGCTTTCTTT.